The rows below give T cell receptor beta chains drawn from one sample of a study of identical twins. TCRdb called the 5' RACE reads again in MiXCR, with one record for every CDR3 protein. The sample includes some 900,000 distinct CDR3 sequences, around 12% of them seen just once. This sample was also put to use in a study of yellow fever vaccine responses in identical twins.

The sample consisted of PBMCs. These receptors were taken from a woman aged 18-30 years in good health. CDR3s include the opening cysteine and the closing phenylalanine or tryptophan. Fields, in order: J gene, D gene, clone size, V gene, CDR3 DNA, CDR3 protein. The D gene is left open where the match is weak. The size of a clone is reported for some rows only, either as once, few or many, or as a class for expanded clones.

J: TRBJ1-5
D: TRBD1
size: .
V: TRBV6-5
DNA: TGTGCCAGCAGTTACACACGTCCCGGGACAGGGGGCGGCAATCAGCCCCAGCATTTT
CDR3: CASSYTRPGTGGGNQPQHF

J: TRBJ1-5
D: .
size: .
V: TRBV10-3
DNA: TGTGCCATCAGTGGGGGGCCCGATCAGCCCCAGCATTTT
CDR3: CAISGGPDQPQHF

J: TRBJ2-2
D: .
size: few
V: TRBV2
DNA: TGTGCCAGCAGTGAAGTATTCGGGGGTAACGGGGAGCTGTTTTTT
CDR3: CASSEVFGGNGELFF

J: TRBJ2-7
D: TRBD2
size: .
V: TRBV10-1
DNA: TGCGCCAGCAGTGTGCAGACTAGCGGGAGAGACGAGCAGTACTTC
CDR3: CASSVQTSGRDEQYF

J: TRBJ1-2
D: .
size: many
V: TRBV5-1
DNA: TGCGCCAGCAGCCTGCGGTCCAGGGAGGCGAATGGCTACACCTTC
CDR3: CASSLRSREANGYTF

J: TRBJ2-2
D: TRBD2
size: few
V: TRBV6-1
DNA: TGTGCCAGCAGGGGACTAGCGGGAGTAAACACCGGGGAGCTGTTTTTT
CDR3: CASRGLAGVNTGELFF

J: TRBJ2-3
D: .
size: few
V: TRBV12-3/TRBV12-4
DNA: TGTGCCAGCAGTTTAACCAGGGGTCGGGTAGCAGATACGCAGTATTTT
CDR3: CASSLTRGRVADTQYF

J: TRBJ1-1
D: TRBD1
size: few
V: TRBV6-2/TRBV6-3
DNA: TGTGCCAGCAGTTATGAGGGGGCCCGCCGCCCCGAAGCTTTCTTT
CDR3: CASSYEGARRPEAFF

J: TRBJ1-1
D: TRBD1
size: few
V: TRBV11-1
DNA: TGTGCCAGCAGCCAAAAACAGGGGGCGGTGGACCATCCTGCGAACACTGAAGCTTTCTTT
CDR3: CASSQKQGAVDHPANTEAFF

J: TRBJ2-3
D: TRBD2
size: .
V: TRBV29-1
DNA: TGCAGCGTTGGGAGGGCCGCTTTTACTCGAGGGGGACTAGCGGGAGGGCACCCAGATACGCAGTATTTT
CDR3: CSVGRAAFTRGGLAGGHPDTQYF

J: TRBJ2-3
D: TRBD2
size: few
V: TRBV29-1
DNA: TGCAGCGTCATCCTAAGACTAGCTGATACGCAGTATTTT
CDR3: CSVILRLADTQYF

J: TRBJ1-6
D: .
size: few
V: TRBV20-1
DNA: TGCAGTGCTAGTCAAGGGGATAATTCACCCCTCCACTTT
CDR3: CSASQGDNSPLHF

J: TRBJ2-1
D: TRBD2
size: .
V: TRBV4-2
DNA: TGTGCCAGCAGCCAAGATGTCAGCGGGAGTTTATACAATGAGCAGTTCTTC
CDR3: CASSQDVSGSLYNEQFF

J: TRBJ1-1
D: .
size: few
V: TRBV14
DNA: TGTGCCAGCAGCCAAGCCACTGGGAGAGGGACTGAAGCTTTCTTT
CDR3: CASSQATGRGTEAFF

J: TRBJ1-2
D: .
size: many
V: TRBV12-3/TRBV12-4
DNA: TGTGCCAGCAGTTTTGGGGCCCGTGGGAACAGGGTGCAAGGCTACACCTTC
CDR3: CASSFGARGNRVQGYTF

J: TRBJ2-1
D: TRBD2
size: .
V: TRBV6-1
DNA: TGTGCCAGCAGTGAAGCCCTAGCGGGAGGTCAGGGTGAGCAGTTCTTC
CDR3: CASSEALAGGQGEQFF

J: TRBJ2-7
D: TRBD2
size: .
V: TRBV4-2
DNA: TGTGCCAGCAGCCTCACCTCCGGGACTAGCTCTTACGAGCAGTACTTC
CDR3: CASSLTSGTSSYEQYF

J: TRBJ2-2
D: .
size: few
V: TRBV6-5
DNA: TGTGCCAGCAGAATGGACACCGGGGAGCTGTTTTTT
CDR3: CASRMDTGELFF

J: TRBJ2-3
D: .
size: .
V: TRBV5-1
DNA: TGCGCCAGCAGCTTGGTGGGGGCAGAACGCACAGATACGCAGTATTTT
CDR3: CASSLVGAERTDTQYF

J: TRBJ2-7
D: TRBD1
size: .
V: TRBV12-3/TRBV12-4
DNA: TGTGCCACCACGTGGGGACAGCCTTCCCACGAGCAGTACTTC
CDR3: CATTWGQPSHEQYF

J: TRBJ2-1
D: .
size: few
V: TRBV20-1
DNA: TGCAGTGCTCTGAATCCGGGGGCCTACAATGAGCAGTTCTTC
CDR3: CSALNPGAYNEQFF

J: TRBJ1-1
D: .
size: few
V: TRBV6-1
DNA: TGTGCCACCGGACGGGGACTTAACACTGAAGCTTTCTTT
CDR3: CATGRGLNTEAFF

J: TRBJ2-3
D: TRBD1
size: .
V: TRBV3-1
DNA: TGTGCCAGCAGCCAAGGGGACAGGACCCCTAGCACAGATACGCAGTATTTT
CDR3: CASSQGDRTPSTDTQYF

J: TRBJ2-3
D: TRBD2
size: .
V: TRBV28
DNA: TGTGCCAGCAGCACCCTTCTAGCGGGACACACAGATACGCAGTATTTT
CDR3: CASSTLLAGHTDTQYF

J: TRBJ2-3
D: .
size: few
V: TRBV12-5
DNA: TGTGCTAGTGGTTTGTTCCTCGGCAACACAGATACGCAGTATTTT
CDR3: CASGLFLGNTDTQYF

J: TRBJ1-2
D: .
size: few
V: TRBV2
DNA: TGTGCCAGCAGACCCTCAGAGGGTTATGGCTACACCTTC
CDR3: CASRPSEGYGYTF

J: TRBJ2-3
D: TRBD2
size: few
V: TRBV12-3/TRBV12-4
DNA: TGTGCCAGCCGGCCTAGCGGGAGCACAGATACGCAGTATTTT
CDR3: CASRPSGSTDTQYF

J: TRBJ2-3
D: .
size: .
V: TRBV12-3/TRBV12-4
DNA: TGTGCCAGCCTATCCGGGGTCTCGTACACAGATACGCAGTATTTT
CDR3: CASLSGVSYTDTQYF

J: TRBJ2-2
D: .
size: .
V: TRBV4-2
DNA: TGTGCCAGCAGCCAAGATCTTGAGTACACCGGGGAGCTGTTTTTT
CDR3: CASSQDLEYTGELFF

J: TRBJ2-3
D: TRBD1
size: few
V: TRBV5-1
DNA: TGCGCCAGCAGCATAACAGGGGGCAACACAGATACGCAGTATTTT
CDR3: CASSITGGNTDTQYF

J: TRBJ1-5
D: .
size: many
V: TRBV4-1
DNA: TGCGCCAGCAGCCAAGTGCAGACCCTAAGCAATCAGCCCCAGCATTTT
CDR3: CASSQVQTLSNQPQHF

J: TRBJ2-5
D: .
size: few
V: TRBV12-3/TRBV12-4
DNA: TGTGCCAGTAGAACCCGACTGGAGACCCAGTACTTC
CDR3: CASRTRLETQYF

J: TRBJ2-1
D: .
size: .
V: TRBV4-1
DNA: TGCGCCAGCAGCCAAAATTTCTTTGGGGACTCCGGCTACAATGAGCAGTTCTTC
CDR3: CASSQNFFGDSGYNEQFF

J: TRBJ2-4
D: .
size: many
V: TRBV6-1
DNA: TGTGCCAGCTCGAGAGGGGGAGAAAGCATTCAGTACTTC
CDR3: CASSRGGESIQYF

J: TRBJ2-6
D: TRBD1
size: many
V: TRBV7-9
DNA: TGTGCCAGCAGCGTAGACAGGGTTAGGGCCAACGTCCTGACTTTC
CDR3: CASSVDRVRANVLTF

J: TRBJ2-1
D: TRBD2
size: many
V: TRBV7-9
DNA: TGTGCCAGCAGCGGACTAGCGGGACCCAATGAGCAGTTCTTC
CDR3: CASSGLAGPNEQFF

J: TRBJ2-1
D: .
size: many
V: TRBV24-1
DNA: TGTGCCACCAGTGACGGGTTCTACAATGAGCAGTTCTTC
CDR3: CATSDGFYNEQFF

J: TRBJ1-1
D: .
size: .
V: TRBV28
DNA: TGTGCCAGCAGAAACGACAGGTCGAACACTGAAGCTTTCTTT
CDR3: CASRNDRSNTEAFF

J: TRBJ2-1
D: .
size: few
V: TRBV27
DNA: TGTGCCAGCAGTCGGGGCAGGGGTTACAATGAGCAGTTCTTC
CDR3: CASSRGRGYNEQFF

J: TRBJ2-5
D: .
size: .
V: TRBV4-1
DNA: TGCGCCAGCAGCCAAGTCCGGACTCCTTCGTACCAAGAGACCCAGTACTTC
CDR3: CASSQVRTPSYQETQYF

J: TRBJ2-3
D: .
size: once
V: TRBV7-9
DNA: TGTGCCAGCAGCTTCACCGCAGCAGATACGCAGTATTTT
CDR3: CASSFTAADTQYF

J: TRBJ2-2
D: TRBD1
size: few
V: TRBV7-2
DNA: TGTGCCAGCAGATTAGGACAGGGGGCTACCGGGGAGCTGTTTTTT
CDR3: CASRLGQGATGELFF

J: TRBJ2-5
D: .
size: .
V: TRBV19
DNA: TGTGCCAGTAGTATAGGTCAGGGTAGGGAGACCCAGTACTTC
CDR3: CASSIGQGRETQYF

J: TRBJ2-5
D: .
size: few
V: TRBV6-1
DNA: TGTGCCAGCACCAAGAGGGAAGGGAGAGTGGGAGAGACCCAGTACTTC
CDR3: CASTKREGRVGETQYF

J: TRBJ2-2
D: .
size: few
V: TRBV20-1
DNA: TGCAGTGCTCCTCCCCTAGCGACCGGGGAGCTGTTTTTT
CDR3: CSAPPLATGELFF

J: TRBJ1-2
D: .
size: few
V: TRBV11-1
DNA: TGTGCCAGCAGTACCGAAGGGACCTTATCTGCATCTAACTATGGCTACACCTTC
CDR3: CASSTEGTLSASNYGYTF

J: TRBJ2-7
D: .
size: many
V: TRBV19
DNA: TGTGCCAGCTCCGGGACACAGACCTACGAGCAGTACTTC
CDR3: CASSGTQTYEQYF

J: TRBJ2-1
D: TRBD2
size: .
V: TRBV7-3
DNA: TGTGCCAGCAGCTTATTGGGGTCGAGCGGGAGAAACTACAATGAGCAGTTCTTC
CDR3: CASSLLGSSGRNYNEQFF

J: TRBJ1-2
D: .
size: few
V: TRBV7-6
DNA: TGTGCCAGCAGCTTAGGGGACGGCGCTAACTATGGCTACACCTTC
CDR3: CASSLGDGANYGYTF